These T cell receptor beta chains were read from a single sample in a study of T cells expressing NK-cell markers. From the 5' RACE reads, TCRdb lists one entry per CDR3 protein and no DNA. In total, the table holds about 180,000 distinct CDR3 sequences. Sequencing input: blood T cells: a sorted CD56 or NKG2C T cell subset, CD4+ or CD8+ T cells, or bulk PBMC T cells (not recorded which). All receptors come from a man aged 18-75 years in good health. Both conserved end residues are part of each CDR3.

CDR3 protein	V gene	J gene
CASSDIRDRGRFGYGYTF	TRBV12-3/TRBV12-4	TRBJ1-2
CANGMNTGELFF	TRBV12-3/TRBV12-4	TRBJ2-2
CASSYLSRGRENEQYF	TRBV6-5	TRBJ2-7
CASGGPETDTQYF	TRBV6-1	TRBJ2-3
CAISEDTDTQYF	TRBV10-3	TRBJ2-3
CASRITGSGANVLTF	TRBV28	TRBJ2-6
CASSLGGGVVDEQFF	TRBV12-3/TRBV12-4	TRBJ2-1
CASSQMRASSYEQYF	TRBV4-2	TRBJ2-7
CASSKGGLAGHEQYF	TRBV2	TRBJ2-7
CASSLVGGSRFNEQFF	TRBV6-5	TRBJ2-1
CATSDSRSTSVEQYF	TRBV24-1	TRBJ2-7
CASSPGTSGGPEQFF	TRBV12-3/TRBV12-4	TRBJ2-1
CASRQGFGSYEQYF	TRBV2	TRBJ2-7
CASSYSGGNTGELFF	TRBV5-6	TRBJ2-2
CASSRVGVGHYEQYF	TRBV5-6	TRBJ2-7
CASSEGYRNVEGDEQYF	TRBV2	TRBJ2-7
CASSTPAGGSTGELFF	TRBV7-9	TRBJ2-2
CASSLSPGQRNEQFF	TRBV7-9	TRBJ2-1
CASSHNGGAYNEQFF	TRBV2	TRBJ2-1
CASQGPLSNQPQHF	TRBV6-1	TRBJ1-5
CASSGKGSGTEAFF	TRBV9	TRBJ1-1
CASSDLTGFNSPLHF	TRBV6-1	TRBJ1-6
CASSQEVITGQFF	TRBV3-1	TRBJ2-1
CASRVTSPGKTDTQYF	TRBV27	TRBJ2-3
CASSQVPGQGNEQFF	TRBV4-2	TRBJ2-1
CASSEGLAVRRDTQYF	TRBV2	TRBJ2-3
CASSEEYRDNEQFF	TRBV25-1	TRBJ2-1
CASSTGTGWNNEQFF	TRBV7-9	TRBJ2-1
CATSDSRAYGYTF	TRBV24-1	TRBJ1-2
CATSRMIGIISHEQYF	TRBV15	TRBJ2-7
CASSPTGTGGADTEAFF	TRBV9	TRBJ1-1
CSAAGGRTDTQYF	TRBV20-1	TRBJ2-3
CSARGRLSYEQYF	TRBV20-1	TRBJ2-7
CSAPPSSLYEKLFF	TRBV20-1	TRBJ1-4
CASSQGADNEKLFF	TRBV4-1	TRBJ1-4
CATSRDLTSGGAADTQYF	TRBV15	TRBJ2-3
CASNEGHNTGELFF	TRBV19	TRBJ2-2
CASSSSGGAFPDTQYF	TRBV12-3/TRBV12-4	TRBJ2-3
CASSLATRGDNEQFF	TRBV7-8	TRBJ2-1
CASSYSEQAGLPQHF	TRBV6-5	TRBJ1-5
CSVEEPGGRGQETQYF	TRBV29-1	TRBJ2-5
CATSSMTSYEQFF	TRBV15	TRBJ2-1
CASSTGQDPTDTQYF	TRBV11-3	TRBJ2-3
CSARWLAGDHGELFF	TRBV20-1	TRBJ2-2
CASSLDDSTLYF	TRBV11-2	TRBJ2-7
CASSIDFGFSGYEQYF	TRBV19	TRBJ2-7
CASRAPGGGHQPQHF	TRBV27	TRBJ1-5
CASSDSILEPTKNIQYF	TRBV9	TRBJ2-4
CASSSTGGLNEQFF	TRBV13	TRBJ2-1
CASSPGPQPSNQPQHF	TRBV5-1	TRBJ1-5
CASRRSGRFNQPQHF	TRBV12-3/TRBV12-4	TRBJ1-5
CASKRRGGAGELFF	TRBV27	TRBJ2-2
CATSREAGLYEQYF	TRBV15	TRBJ2-7
CSARGGHGLSTEAFF	TRBV20-1	TRBJ1-1
CASSPMRAGEYEQYF	TRBV12-3/TRBV12-4	TRBJ2-7
CSARDPGTGGSYGYTF	TRBV20-1	TRBJ1-2
CASSVLGGLATYEQYF	TRBV9	TRBJ2-7
CASSFSTGGIEKLFF	TRBV5-5	TRBJ1-4
CAWRSGTDSYNEQFF	TRBV30	TRBJ2-1